These T cell receptor beta chains were read from a single sample in a study of cytomegalovirus exposure and HLA in healthy donors. TCRdb's copy holds only in-frame clones and misses some; the assay was immunoSEQ multiplex PCR. The sample lists under 200,000 clones; 80% to 90% were seen once. The sample taken for sequencing was PBMCs. Source of these receptors: a man aged 18 to 30 in good health and CMV-seronegative. CDR3s leave out the opening cysteine and the closing phenylalanine or tryptophan.

V: TRBV10-3; CDR3: AISAPSGNNEQF
V: TRBV7-2; CDR3: ASSLKSELGQPQH
V: TRBV28; CDR3: ASSLEDKKGAF
V: TRBV4-3; CDR3: ASSQGASANTGELF
V: TRBV4-2; CDR3: ASQPSAGEYQETQY
V: TRBV19; CDR3: ASSIDLGGQGPGELF
V: TRBV7-9; CDR3: ASSPRRRGAREETQY
V: TRBV19; CDR3: ASSPSGRSQF
V: TRBV7-9; CDR3: ASSRGETSGRNEQF
V: TRBV7-3; CDR3: ASSPGSATDTQY
V: TRBV7-8; CDR3: ASSLAVAYGSRELF
V: TRBV13; CDR3: ASSPTRVRGSPLH
V: TRBV11-2; CDR3: ASSTNPDRAISYEQY
V: TRBV28; CDR3: ATNYARTGSYEQY
V: TRBV14; CDR3: ASSGQGLDQPQH
V: TRBV29-1; CDR3: SVESGDEAF
V: TRBV7-3; CDR3: ASSLSPGGASGANVLT
V: TRBV19; CDR3: ASSIKDTTGELF